The source of this T cell receptor beta chain is a study of CD8 T cells in Susac syndrome. Study at large: The Susac syndrome patients that were sequenced included about 6 with active disease and under 10 in remission. Study-wide results and caveats: The greatest CD8+ clonal expansion in Susac occurred in TEMRA cells and in active patients.

Random hexamers primed reverse transcription of 0.5 to 1 ug RNA. TCRdb recomputed calls from the immunoSEQ multiplex PCR reads with MiXCR, one row per CDR3 protein. The data contain 100,000 to 150,000 distinct CDR3 sequences, over 85% of them singletons. The germline CDR1 and CDR2 sequences are MNHEY and SMNVEV (reference sequence). CDR3 length: 16 amino acids. The germline V and J ends were trimmed by 6 bases and 2 bases, with 18 bases remaining between them. The diagnostic criteria were recently defined, and patients with Susac syndrome met them for definite or probable disease. About this clonotype itself: As yet, its antigen is unknown.

The sequenced sample consisted of CD8+ T cells from PBMCs. The receptor was isolated from a human donor with Susac syndrome. This rearrangement joins TRBV27 to TRBJ2-3, with D possibly matching TRBD1 (7 bases). CDR3 in amino acids: CASRPAGGPYTDTQYF. CDR3 in DNA: TGTGCCAGCAGACCTGCAGGGGGGCCGTACACAGATACGCAGTATTTT.